The source of this T cell receptor beta chain is a study of T cell repertoires in cytomegalovirus infection. Study-level background: CMV epitopes used comprised recently identified HLA-C-restricted ones and well-studied HLA-B-restricted ones. Public TCR beta signatures provided an indication of both CMV infection and a matching HLA type. General study findings and limits: CMV carriers having the relevant HLA were flagged by cumulative public TCR beta family frequency. Ex vivo, HLA-C-restricted CMV-specific TCR beta clonotypes prevailed over the rest of the response.

CDR1 and CDR2 (germline): DFQATT, SNEGSKA (reference sequence). The CDR3 has 13 amino acids. The V end lost 1 base, the J end lost 4 bases, and 10 bases lay between the germline ends. MiXCR was run by TCRdb on the reads, yielding one entry per CDR3 protein. The sample lists fewer than 650,000 distinct CDR3 sequences, just under 40% occurring once. Only a few counts were recorded for this clonotype. The antigen remains undetermined. This TCR was recovered from a human donor in good health (CMV status not recorded). Some clones in this sample may be carry-over from other donors' samples. The J gene is TRBJ2-5, the V gene TRBV20-1, with D perhaps TRBD1 (6 bases). This specimen consisted of cultured PBMCs, obtained from culture after CMV antigen stimulation. The CDR3 coding sequence is TGCAGTGCTAGAGGGGGACAAATAGAGACCCAGTACTTC. It specifies CSARGGQIETQYF.